In this sample, the clone carrying this T cell receptor beta chain turned up many times. The record originates from a study of spatial heterogeneity in lung cancer. Time point: sample taken at primary tumor resection. Samples were donated by 72 untreated early-stage non-small cell lung cancer patients. Unsorted samples of tumor, nontumor lung or frozen PBMC had their whole RNA sequenced. The V gene's germline CDR1 is GTSNPN and CDR2 SVGIG (reference sequence). The CDR3 spans 15 residues. With 0 bases clipped from V and 0 bases from J, the junction kept 3 bases outside the gene matches. Using its own MiXCR run on the 5' RACE reads, TCRdb lists one record per CDR3 protein. This table holds about 40,000 distinct CDR3 sequences, approximately 5.6% found once.

This receptor was identified in a female donor with early-stage non-small cell lung cancer. The chain links TRBV30 to TRBJ1-2; 8 nucleotides align to TRBD1. The sample consisted of PBMCs, taken at surgery. CDR3 protein: CAWSVLRGPNYGYTF. The CDR3 DNA reads as TGTGCCTGGAGTGTACTCAGGGGGCCTAACTATGGCTACACCTTC.